This TCR beta chain was recorded in a study of cytomegalovirus exposure and HLA in healthy donors (dated 2017 in TCRdb). For the study in its entirety: According to an earlier analysis of several hundred of the donors, about 179 million T cells yielded 117 million unique TCR beta sequences and 276 Gb of sequence data. About 300 gigabases of sequencing data and some 85 million unique TCR sequences were included in an early release covering around 600 HLA-typed donors. The genetic ancestry cluster associated with self-reported Caucasian donors included about 81% of the roughly 380 genotyped donors. The study aimed to test whether cataloging public T cell receptors could reveal signatures of past pathogen exposure. The study used immunosequencing to profile the T cell repertoires of 670 or so subjects and linked those repertoires to cytomegalovirus serostatus. In addition to the first cohort of around 670 subjects, a separate validation cohort of about 120 different subjects was used. To predict cytomegalovirus infection status, the study combined high-throughput TCR immunosequencing, statistical association of individual TCRs with disease status, and machine learning. A later analysis re-examined previously published TCR beta repertoires from roughly 720 donors and added high-resolution HLA genotyping to investigate patterns of TCR occurrence. Rather than drawing on any new phenotypic data, the later analysis identified candidate immune exposures from TCR beta sequences and the way those sequences occurred across donors. To decide whether each TCR beta V gene segment behaved as functional or pseudogenic, an earlier analysis of nearly 600 of the donors relied on high-throughput TCR beta sequencing. Alongside the repertoire data, information on donor age, sex, ethnicity and CMV serostatus was compiled. A later genetic analysis took genome-wide SNP genotypes for about 55% of the 666 donors and used that subset as a discovery cohort. All discovery cohort repertoires had been generated on a single sequencing platform. Class I and class II HLA loci were covered by the typing at four-digit resolution. The number of typed donors differed by locus: about 620-640 for A, B, C, DRB1 and DQB1; 500 to 550 for DQA1; some 590 for DPA1; and roughly 470 for DPB1. Because of strong linkage in the cohort, a handful of DR-DQ haplotypes were treated as single units for association and clustering. Across 300 to 500 genotyped donors of the cohort, an average of about 250,000 unique TCR beta nucleotide sequences per donor were sequenced, and roughly 17% of those sequences were non-productive.

In total, 500 to 700 healthy bone marrow donors made up the cohort. All cohort members were sampled while nominally healthy, although unrecorded immune exposures were likely present. The donor tested CMV seronegative, placing the donor among the 352 seronegative members of the cohort. A peripheral blood sample was provided by each donor, and peripheral blood mononuclear cells were used for TCR beta sequencing. Genomic DNA was extracted from the blood cell samples with the Qiagen DNeasy Blood Extraction Kit. Germline trimming amounts to 5 bases on V and 3 bases on J, with 6 as the count of junction bases outside the gene matches. The CDR3, from cysteine to phenylalanine, totals 14 residues. Only the CDR3 portion is preserved as DNA: 42 bases, with reading frame beginning at the first base. Per the germline V gene, LGHNT is the CDR1 and FRNRAP is the CDR2. The paper's findings and limits, for the study overall: In a later genetic analysis, fewer N-insertions in productive TCRs were reported among donors in an Asian-associated ancestry cluster than the roughly 710-donor mean. In a later analysis, HLA-associated TCR beta chains showed more clonal expansion and lower generation probabilities than non-associated chains that were equally common. Because HLA typing was missing for some donors at each locus, association tests included only the typed subset. A few of the identified cytomegalovirus-associated TCR beta chains were confirmed in vitro to be specific for cytomegalovirus antigens. In this cohort, only TCR beta chains were sequenced, and detectable features were limited by the absence of alpha or paired-chain data. In the study, 150 to 200 TCR beta chains were listed as associated with cytomegalovirus. Most CMV-associated TCR beta chains appeared to be HLA-restricted in a later analysis, and the HLA associations seemed to be driven largely by CMV exposure. An association between a missense DCLRE1C variant and V-gene and J-gene trimming of TCR beta chains was found in a later genetic analysis and replicated in an independent cohort. Most TCR sequences were seen in very few donors, while some public TCRs were found in many individuals. The 87-base-pair reads could not distinguish some IMGT-functional V segments, including TRBV6-2 and TRBV6-3, so those segments were excluded. In a later analysis, several top co-occurrence clusters were reported to appear linked to parvovirus B19, influenza, CMV and Epstein-Barr virus. A later analysis associated about 17,000 TCR beta sequences with specific HLA alleles at a false discovery rate of 0.05. A cluster of highly shared sequence variants was judged likely to represent a technical artifact of the sequencing pipeline. Correlated functional status among segregating V segments might be attributable to linkage disequilibrium, but an unknown experimental factor could not be ruled out. Because counts were too low, under 20 rarely observed V segments, including chromosome 9 orphons, were left out of the earlier analysis of over 550 of the donors. In an earlier analysis of 450 to 750 of the donors, most TCR beta V segments appeared in productive rearrangements about 87% or about 30% of the time, broadly matching IMGT annotations. When HLA alleles, especially DR and DQ, strongly co-occurred, attributing TCR associations to individual alleles was difficult. CMV serostatus was the only immune exposure information available for the cohort. Cytomegalovirus status was reported to be diagnosed by the classifier with high specificity and sensitivity in both the original and validation cohorts. A further reported finding was that TCR beta sequences accurately predicted the HLA-A and HLA-B alleles for most subjects in the first cohort. In a later analysis, the rate of TCR association differed among HLA loci, with DRB1 alleles having the most associated TCRs and HLA-C alleles having the fewest. According to the authors, the approach could potentially be generalized to other disease states and immunological phenotypes. Sequencing depth was assumed to be roughly uniform across donors in the presence/absence analyses, though that assumption may not hold.

A note on this clone: No cognate antigen has been identified for it. It has no much larger one-base neighbor in the sample; base qualities were not kept.

Receptors were amplified or captured by the immunoSEQ multiplex PCR assay. For the multiplex PCR, a mixture combining 60 forward primers for TCR Vbeta segments and 13 reverse primers for TCR Jbeta segments was used. The CDR3 region of rearranged TCR beta genes was amplified from genomic DNA by a multiplex PCR assay. Amplified TCR beta libraries were sequenced as 87-base-pair reads on the Illumina HiSeq System. As for how the authors treated the data: Across the 500 to 700 repertoires, a later analysis counted roughly 77 million unique TCR beta chains, 8.5 million to 12 million of which were shared by at least two donors. To remove PCR and sequencing errors, raw reads were error-corrected and collapsed into unique sequences using a nearest-neighbor algorithm that merged closely related sequences. V, D and J gene segments were assigned by aligning CDR3 sequences to IMGT reference sequences. For a sequence to be retained, at least a six-nucleotide match to both a V gene segment and a J gene segment was required. A rearrangement was called productive if the CDR3 had no stop codons and remained in frame with V and J, and every other rearrangement was called non-productive. CDR3 was defined by IMGT convention, running from the second conserved V-encoded cysteine to the conserved J-encoded phenylalanine. Sequences without an unambiguous match to a single V gene segment were excluded from the earlier analysis of about 600 of the donors. An earlier analysis of fewer than 650 of the donors classified V segments as functional when productive rearrangements were above 56.7% and as segregating when the standard deviation between donors was above 5%. A statistical classification framework was built to diagnose cytomegalovirus status from the catalog of TCR beta chain sequences. In a later analysis, V and J genes were assigned by comparing TCR nucleotide sequences against IMGT/GENE-DB human TR gene sequences. A later analysis assigned CDR3 sequences and most-parsimonious VDJ recombination scenarios with the TCRdist pipeline. In a later analysis, every TCR beta chain was defined by the combination of its CDR3 amino acid sequence and its V-gene family, and reads without a unique V-gene family were dropped. As a way to deal with suspected cross-contamination and a sequencing artifact, a later analysis dropped nearly 600 nucleotide sequences that were highly shared and had low generation probability. For each public chain, a later analysis derived a clonal expansion index from normalized ranks of inferred template counts within each repertoire. In a later analysis, generation probabilities were computed with a VDJ recombination model fitted to out-of-frame rearrangements, and the resulting probabilities were checked against IGoR. Hypergeometric tests were used in a later analysis to score TCR-TCR, TCR-HLA and TCR-CMV co-occurrence, with a repertoire-size bias correction applied to the TCR pairs. In a later analysis, false discovery rates were estimated by permuting HLA or CMV assignments 20 times. In a later analysis, co-occurring TCRs were grouped using DBSCAN, and TCRdist sequence similarity was added for clustering within HLA-allele-positive subsets. Repertoires with fewer than 30,000 or more than 120,000 public chains, plus five repertoires with anomalous nucleotide sharing, were excluded from co-occurrence clustering. TCRdb provides this immuneACCESS table in a form limited to in-frame rearrangements. Some clones are lacking; in checked studies, under half of them reflect an unresolved V gene, and why the rest are absent is not known. The DNA gave D and trimming, while V, J and clone size come from that table. The sample table contains more than 35,000 clones; only one count was recorded for over 60% of them. The top ten clonotypes cover around 4% of the sample.

The specimen was PBMCs. The chain is made from TRBV12-5 and TRBJ2-5, with 7 bases aligning to TRBD1. The receptor was derived from a man in his forties in good health and CMV-seronegative. The CDR3 corresponds to CASGQGTEKETQYF. In nucleotides, the sequence is TGTGCTAGTGGTCAGGGGACAGAGAAAGAGACCCAGTACTTC.